The rows below give T cell receptor beta chains drawn from one sample of a study of cytomegalovirus exposure and HLA in healthy donors. Sequencing used immunoSEQ multiplex PCR; TCRdb keeps in-frame clones, though not all of them. The table records around 190,000 clones, around 83% of them present only once. The source material was PBMCs. Every receptor here comes from a woman between 35 and 50 years old in good health and CMV-seronegative. Both conserved end residues are part of each CDR3. Each record gives: V gene, J gene, clone size, D gene, CDR3 DNA, CDR3 protein. D genes are given only for firm matches. A clone size is listed for some rows: how often the clone was seen (once, few, many), or a class if it is expanded.

>TRBV13|TRBJ2-5|-|-
TGTGCCAGCAGCCCGCTTCCGGGACTTCAAGAGACCCAGTACTTC
CASSPLPGLQETQYF
>TRBV29-1|TRBJ2-3|-|TRBD2
TGCAGCGAAGGGACTAGCGGTCGGGATACGCAGTATTTT
CSEGTSGRDTQYF
>TRBV7-9|TRBJ2-3|few|TRBD2
TGTGCCAGCAGCGCTGGACTAGCGGGAGTAGATACGCAGTATTTT
CASSAGLAGVDTQYF
>TRBV6-6|TRBJ1-6|-|TRBD1
TGTGCCAGCAGTCGCGGACAGGGTTGGTCACCCCTCCACTTT
CASSRGQGWSPLHF
>TRBV14|TRBJ1-2|once|-
TGTGCCAGCAGCCTCCATGCAAATCAACAGGGTTATGGCTACACCTTC
CASSLHANQQGYGYTF
>TRBV10-3|TRBJ1-2|-|-
TGTGCCATCAGCGACATGAGGGGGGGAAACTATGGCTACACCTTC
CAISDMRGGNYGYTF
>TRBV27|TRBJ2-4|-|TRBD1
TGTGCCAGCAGCCCCGGCGACAGGGCCCCTGGGTACATTCAGTACTTC
CASSPGDRAPGYIQYF
>TRBV7-2|TRBJ2-1|-|TRBD1
TGTGCCAGCAGCTTAGCCTGGACAGGGGCTCTCGACGATGAGCAGTTCTTC
CASSLAWTGALDDEQFF
>TRBV7-6|TRBJ2-1|-|-
TGTGCCAGCAGCTTAAGGGACTTGGGGCCCAATGAGCAGTTCTTC
CASSLRDLGPNEQFF
>TRBV6-1|TRBJ1-2|-|-
TGTGCCAGCAGTGTCGGATCGTGGGAAGTTCTGAAGGCGGGTGGCTACACCTTC
CASSVGSWEVLKAGGYTF
>TRBV11-2|TRBJ1-1|-|-
TGTGCCAGCAGCTTCTCGGACAGAAACACTGAAGCTTTCTTT
CASSFSDRNTEAFF
>TRBV5-8|TRBJ2-3|once|TRBD1
TGTGCCAGCAGCTTTACAGGGGCGGCCACCACAGATACGCAGTATTTT
CASSFTGAATTDTQYF
>TRBV7-9|TRBJ1-1|-|TRBD1
TGTGCCAGCAGCTTGGGGACAGGGGCTGAAGCTTTCTTT
CASSLGTGAEAFF
>TRBV7-2|TRBJ1-1|-|-
TGTGCCAGCAGCTTATCCCAGGGGAACACTGAAGCTTTCTTT
CASSLSQGNTEAFF
>TRBV25-1|TRBJ2-1|-|TRBD1
TGTGCCAGCAGTGAAGGGTGGGGGACAGGGGGAAATGAGCAGTTCTTC
CASSEGWGTGGNEQFF
>TRBV7-8|TRBJ1-1|-|-
TGTGCCAGCAGCGCGGGGGCTGGGAACACTGAAGCTTTCTTT
CASSAGAGNTEAFF